This T cell receptor (beta chain) is from a study of OX40 agonist ivuxolimab in advanced cancers. Study-level information: With a range of roughly 20 to 80, age averaged approximately 55 years, and 70% to 85% were male. Whole-study findings and limits: Low normalized clonal expansion also occurred in some nonresponding patients.

Clones were sequenced by immunoSEQ multiplex PCR, and TCRdb holds only the in-frame ones, with some missing. The sample yields 25,000 to 35,000 clones, roughly 84% seen once. It was autoimmune disease history or systemic immunosuppression that excluded patients. For this clone: Its target is not known.

This CDR3 region has 16 residues. The germline V and J ends were trimmed by 5 bases and 3 bases, with 19 bases remaining between them. Germline assignment: CDR1 LNHDA and CDR2 SQIVND (reference sequence). This clonotype was sampled from an adult with an advanced solid tumor such as melanoma, head and neck, liver or kidney cancer. Sequenced here: CD4+ or CD8+ T cells sorted from blood, sampled in a trial of the OX40 agonist ivuxolimab. This chain uses TRBV19 with TRBJ1-1; TRBD1 might be the D (6 bases). Here the CDR3 reads CASSFYRTVSYTEAFF. The CDR3 nucleotides are TGTGCCAGTAGTTTTTACAGGACAGTTTCGTACACTGAAGCTTTCTTT.